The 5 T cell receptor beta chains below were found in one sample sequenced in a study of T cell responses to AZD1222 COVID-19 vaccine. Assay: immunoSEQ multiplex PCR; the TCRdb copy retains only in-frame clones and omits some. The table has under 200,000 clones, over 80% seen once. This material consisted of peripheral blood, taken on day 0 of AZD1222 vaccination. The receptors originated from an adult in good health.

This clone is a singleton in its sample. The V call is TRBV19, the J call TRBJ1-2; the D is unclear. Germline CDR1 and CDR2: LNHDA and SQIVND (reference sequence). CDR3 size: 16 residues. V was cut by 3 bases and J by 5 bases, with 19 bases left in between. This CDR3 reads CASSIFQTTLEYGYTF. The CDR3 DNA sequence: TGTGCCAGTAGTATCTTCCAGACTACCCTTGAATATGGCTACACCTTC.

CDR3 in DNA: TGTGCCAGCAGCTTGGTAGTAGGAGAGACCCAGTACTTC. Translation gives CASSLVVGETQYF. The V and J genes are TRBV5-4 and TRBJ2-5, with D unresolved. Germline values: CDR1 SGHNT, CDR2 YYREEE (reference sequence). V was cut by 0 bases and J by 4 bases, with 7 bases left in between. The CDR3 runs to 13 residues.

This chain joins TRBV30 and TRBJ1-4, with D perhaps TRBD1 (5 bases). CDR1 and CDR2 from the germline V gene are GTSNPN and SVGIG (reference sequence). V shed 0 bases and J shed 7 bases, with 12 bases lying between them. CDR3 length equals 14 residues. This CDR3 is CAWSVGQGSEKLFF. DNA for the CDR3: TGTGCCTGGAGTGTGGGGCAGGGAAGTGAAAAACTGTTTTTT.

CDR3 sequence: CASSPGTGARETQYF. The CDR3 DNA reads as TGTGCCAGCAGCCCCGGGACAGGGGCGAGAGAGACCCAGTACTTC. The chain has TRBV6-2 or TRBV6-3 and TRBJ2-5, with TRBD1 matching 10 bases. The ends lost 6 bases at V and 4 bases at J; junction bases unmatched: 8. This CDR3 comprises 15 residues. Germline CDR1 MNHEY, CDR2 SVGEGT.

CDR3 protein: CASGTDHLEQYF. The CDR3 DNA sequence: TGTGCCAGCGGGACGGACCACCTGGAGCAGTACTTC. The V call is TRBV5-4, the J call TRBJ2-7, with D possibly being TRBD1 or TRBD2 (5 bases each). Between the trimmed V and J ends, which lost 7 bases and 7 bases, there was a span of 15 bases. This CDR3 spans 12 amino acids. The V gene's germline CDR1 is SGHNT and CDR2 YYREEE (reference sequence).